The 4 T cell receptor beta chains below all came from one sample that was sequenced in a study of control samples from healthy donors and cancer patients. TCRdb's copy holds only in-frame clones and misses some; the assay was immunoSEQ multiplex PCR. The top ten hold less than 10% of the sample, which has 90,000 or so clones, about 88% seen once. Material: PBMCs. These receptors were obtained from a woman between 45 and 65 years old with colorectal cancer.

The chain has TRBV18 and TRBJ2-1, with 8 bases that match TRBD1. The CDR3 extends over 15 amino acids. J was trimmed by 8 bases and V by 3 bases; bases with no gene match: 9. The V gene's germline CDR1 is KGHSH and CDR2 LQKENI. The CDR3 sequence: CASSPYSGQGDEQFF. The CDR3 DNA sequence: TGTGCCAGCTCACCGTATAGTGGACAGGGTGATGAGCAGTTCTTC. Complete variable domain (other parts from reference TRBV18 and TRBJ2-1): NAGVMQNPRHLVRRRGQEARLRCSPMKGHSHVYWYRQLPEEGLKFMVYLQKENIIDESGMPKERFSAEFPKEGPSILRIQQVVRGDSAAYFCASSPYSGQGDEQFFGPGTRLTVL.

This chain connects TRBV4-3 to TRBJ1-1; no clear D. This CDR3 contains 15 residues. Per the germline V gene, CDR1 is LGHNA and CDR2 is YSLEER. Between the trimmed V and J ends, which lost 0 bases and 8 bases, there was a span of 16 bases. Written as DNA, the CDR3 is TGCGCCAGCAGCCAAGATCTGGAACCCCCGGGAGAAGCTTTCTTT. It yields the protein CASSQDLEPPGEAFF.

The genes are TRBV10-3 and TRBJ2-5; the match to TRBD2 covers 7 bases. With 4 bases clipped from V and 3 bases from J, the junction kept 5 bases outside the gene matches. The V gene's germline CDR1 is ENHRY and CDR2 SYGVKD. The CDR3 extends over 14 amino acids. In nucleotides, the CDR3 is TGTGCCATCAGTGGGGGGGGTCCGGAAGAGACCCAGTACTTC. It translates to CAISGGGPEETQYF.

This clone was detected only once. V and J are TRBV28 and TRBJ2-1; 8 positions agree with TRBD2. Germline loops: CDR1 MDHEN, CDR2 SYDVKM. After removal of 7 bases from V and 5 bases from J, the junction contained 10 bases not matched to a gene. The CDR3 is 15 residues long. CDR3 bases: TGTGCCAGCACCTACGGGGGGGCCGGTGACAATGAGCAGTTCTTC. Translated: CASTYGGAGDNEQFF.